This T cell receptor (beta chain) is drawn from a study of monozygotic twins with inflammatory bowel disease. Through template switching, UMIs that included a 6-nucleotide sample barcode were added. TCRdb reprocessed the 5' RACE reads; each CDR3 protein has one entry and no DNA is given. Its listing shows 150,000 to 200,000 distinct CDR3 sequences. CDR3 length equals 17 residues. CDR1 SGHRS and CDR2 YFSETQ come from the germline V gene. The clonotype originates from a human donor with ulcerative colitis or Crohn's disease, or a healthy co-twin of an affected twin (not recorded which). The chain carries TRBV5-1 and TRBJ2-6. Input material: blood. CDR3 protein: CASSLEAHSSGANVLTF.